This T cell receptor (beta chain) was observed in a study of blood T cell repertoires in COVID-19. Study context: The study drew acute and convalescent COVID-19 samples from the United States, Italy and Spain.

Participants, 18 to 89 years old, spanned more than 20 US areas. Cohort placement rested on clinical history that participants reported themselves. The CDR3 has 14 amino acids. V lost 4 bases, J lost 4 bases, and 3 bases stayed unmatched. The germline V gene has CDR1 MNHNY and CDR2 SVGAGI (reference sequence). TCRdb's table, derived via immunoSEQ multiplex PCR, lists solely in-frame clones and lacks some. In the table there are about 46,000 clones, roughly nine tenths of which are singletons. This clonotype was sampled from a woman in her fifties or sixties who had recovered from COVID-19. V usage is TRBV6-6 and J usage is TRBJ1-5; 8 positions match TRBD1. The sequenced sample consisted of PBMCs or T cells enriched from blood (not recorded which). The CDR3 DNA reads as TGTGCCAGCAGTTGGGACAGGTGGAATCAGCCCCAGCATTTT. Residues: CASSWDRWNQPQHF.